This T cell receptor beta chain is drawn from a study of blood T cell repertoires in COVID-19. Study information: Collection of acute and convalescent COVID-19 samples took place in the United States, Italy and Spain.

Recruits, aged about 18 to 95 years, lived in 20 to 30 US areas. CDR1 and CDR2 from the germline V gene are MNHEY and SVGAGI. There are 15 residues in the CDR3. V was clipped by 5 bases and J by 5 bases, with 16 bases between them. This clone was picked up a small number of times. This table comes from immunoSEQ multiplex PCR, and its TCRdb copy is limited to in-frame clones, with some not included. The repertoire includes roughly 270,000 clones, approximately 80% of them detected once, and less than 5.5% sits in the top ten. This clonotype was sampled from a man aged 35 to 55 who had been exposed to COVID-19. V and J are TRBV6-5 and TRBJ2-1, with a weak D call TRBD1 (5 bases). The material sequenced was PBMCs or T cells enriched from blood (not recorded which). The CDR3 region has the DNA TGTGCCAGCAGTCATCAGGGTCCCAGAGACAATGAGCAGTTCTTC. Its translation: CASSHQGPRDNEQFF.